Following are 19 T cell receptor beta chains from one sample sequenced in a study of blood T cell repertoires in COVID-19. Clones were read by immunoSEQ multiplex PCR, and TCRdb kept only the in-frame ones, dropping some. Of roughly 200,000 clones listed, approximately 83% are singletons. Sequences were obtained from peripheral blood. The receptor set was obtained from a woman in her twenties or thirties with COVID-19, enrolled during active disease.

The V call is TRBV28, the J call TRBJ1-3, with D maybe TRBD1 (5 bases). CDR1 is MDHEN, CDR2 SYDVKM, per germline. CDR3 length: 16 amino acids. The ends were cut back, 4 bases at V and 2 bases at J, with 15 bases in the middle. The CDR3 sequence is CASSSLLGTAGNTIYF. CDR3 in DNA: TGTGCCAGCAGTTCACTGTTGGGGACTGCTGGAAACACCATATATTTT. Full variable domain (outside the CDR3, taken from reference TRBV28 and TRBJ1-3): DVKVTQSSRYLVKRTGEKVFLECVQDMDHENMFWYRQDPGLGLRLIYFSYDVKMKEKGDIPEGYSVSREKKERFSLILESASTNQTSMYLCASSSLLGTAGNTIYFGEGSWLTVV.

The V and J genes are TRBV7-9 and TRBJ1-4, with 8 bases that match TRBD1. The CDR3 is made up of 16 amino acids. Germline loops: CDR1 SEHNR, CDR2 FQNEAQ (reference sequence). V was pared by 4 bases and J by 11 bases, with 15 bases of the junction left unmatched. The CDR3 coding sequence is TGTGCCAGCAGCTCCCAAACAGGGGGTTTAACTGGGAAACTGTTTTTT. Its translation is CASSSQTGGLTGKLFF.

A few counts support this clone. The gene calls are TRBV4-1 and TRBJ2-1, with 11 bases matching TRBD2. Trimming took 3 bases from V and 3 from J; bases not matched to a gene: 4. CDR3 length equals 16 residues. The germline V gene has CDR1 MGHRA and CDR2 YSYEKL. The CDR3 bases are TGCGCCAGCAGCCATCCCGGGACTAGCGGCTACAATGAGCAGTTCTTC. Translation gives CASSHPGTSGYNEQFF.

This rearrangement joins TRBV6-5 to TRBJ1-4; D unclear. Per germline, CDR1 MNHEY and CDR2 SVGAGI. The V and J ends lost 2 bases and 4 bases respectively, with 8 bases between them. The CDR3 has 14 residues. The CDR3: CASSYVTDNEKLFF. CDR3 nucleotides: TGTGCCAGCAGTTACGTTACAGATAATGAAAAACTGTTTTTT.

This chain uses TRBV3-1 (or the pseudogene TRBV3-2) with TRBJ1-2, with D possibly matching TRBD1 (6 bases). Trimming cost V 4 bases and J 0 bases, with 12 bases left between them. The germline gives CDR1 LGHDT, CDR2 YNNKEL (reference sequence). The CDR3 spans 15 residues. CDR3 sequence: CASSPWTDSNYGYTF. CDR3 in DNA: TGTGCCAGCAGCCCGTGGACAGACTCTAACTATGGCTACACCTTC.

The chain is built from TRBV12-3 or TRBV12-4 and TRBJ2-7; a possible D gene is TRBD2 (5 bases). The CDR3 sequence is 13 residues long. The germline V and J ends were trimmed by 6 bases and 2 bases, with 11 bases remaining between them. The CDR3 here is CASSLAGPYEQYF. CDR3 sequence (DNA): TGTGCCAGCAGCCTTGCGGGCCCCTACGAGCAGTACTTC.

The chain joins TRBV6-2 or TRBV6-3 to TRBJ1-4; D uncertain. This CDR3 has 15 amino acids. Germline assignment: CDR1 MNHEY and CDR2 SVGEGT. V lost 5 bases and J lost 0, with 10 bases in between. The CDR3 reads CASSPRRATNEKLFF. In nucleotides, the CDR3 is TGTGCCAGCAGTCCAAGGAGAGCAACTAATGAAAAACTGTTTTTT.

The sample holds a few counts of this clone. The V and J genes are TRBV7-9 and TRBJ2-5; 9 bases fit TRBD2. This CDR3 is 17 amino acids long. In germline, CDR1 is SEHNR, CDR2 FQNEAQ (reference sequence). J was trimmed by 5 bases and V by 0 bases; bases with no gene match: 10. The CDR3 loop is CASSLASGSGSLETQYF. As DNA, the CDR3 is TGTGCCAGCAGCTTAGCTTCCGGTAGCGGGAGCTTGGAGACCCAGTACTTC.

This clone showed up just a few times. This chain joins TRBV7-2 and TRBJ1-5, with D unclear. Germline CDR1 reads SGHTA; CDR2 reads FQGNSA. V was pared by 2 bases and J by 2 bases, with 10 bases between. The CDR3 extends over 15 amino acids. The CDR3 bases are TGTGCCAGCAGCTTAAAAATTGGGCGCAATCAGCCCCAGCATTTT. It is translated as CASSLKIGRNQPQHF. Variable domain in full (rest from reference TRBV7-2 and TRBJ1-5): GAGVSQSPSNKVTEKGKDVELRCDPISGHTALYWYRQSLGQGLEFLIYFQGNSAPDKSGLPSDRFSAERTGGSVSTLTIQRTQQEDSAVYLCASSLKIGRNQPQHFGDGTRLSIL.

The chain combines TRBV30 with TRBJ1-1; 8 nucleotides align to TRBD1. The CDR3 spans 12 residues. The germline gives CDR1 GTSNPN, CDR2 SVGIG (reference sequence). V lost 8 bases, J lost 6 bases, and 8 bases stayed unmatched. For the CDR3, the DNA is TGTGCCGGAGACAGGGGAGGGGCTGAAGCTTTCTTT. Protein product: CAGDRGGAEAFF.

The rearrangement uses TRBV11-1 and TRBJ2-5; 7 nucleotides agree with TRBD1. This CDR3 has 15 amino acids. V shed 5 bases, J shed 2 bases, and the junction held 8 bases outside the gene matches. CDR1 and CDR2 from the germline V gene are SGHAT and FQDESV (reference sequence). The CDR3 spells CASSRRTGEQETQYF. DNA of the CDR3: TGTGCCAGCAGCCGACGAACAGGGGAACAAGAGACCCAGTACTTC.

The chain joins TRBV9 to TRBJ1-2, with D possibly TRBD1 on 6 matching bases. The germline V and J ends were trimmed by 3 bases and 2 bases, with 14 bases remaining between them. This CDR3 has 15 amino acids. Germline V gene lookup returns CDR1 SGDLS and CDR2 YYNGEE. The CDR3 region is CASSGTEPENYGYTF. The CDR3 bases are TGTGCCAGCAGCGGGACAGAACCCGAAAACTATGGCTACACCTTC.

J is TRBJ2-2 and V is TRBV7-3; D unclear. V lost 5 bases and J 1 base, leaving 5 bases between the germline ends. CDR1 SGHTA and CDR2 FQGTGA come from the germline V gene. There are 13 residues in the CDR3. In DNA form, the CDR3 reads TGTGCCAGCAGCCCTAGGAACACCGGGGAGCTGTTTTTT. It specifies CASSPRNTGELFF.

V is TRBV27 and J is TRBJ2-5, with 7 bases lining up with TRBD1. The CDR3 contains 13 residues. V was clipped by 5 bases and J by 5 bases; unmatched bases: 5. The V gene's germline CDR1 is MNHEY and CDR2 SMNVEV (reference sequence). CDR3 residues: CASSKGAEETQYF. Written as DNA, the CDR3 is TGTGCCAGCAGTAAGGGGGCAGAGGAGACCCAGTACTTC.

V and J are TRBV7-2 and TRBJ2-7, with unresolved D. The V gene's germline CDR1 is SGHTA and CDR2 FQGNSA. CDR3 length: 16 residues. V lost 1 base and J lost 0, with 13 bases in between. CDR3 loop: CASSLGAGLSSYEQYF. In DNA, the CDR3 is TGTGCCAGCAGCTTAGGAGCAGGCTTAAGCTCCTACGAGCAGTACTTC.

This chain links TRBV18 with TRBJ1-2, with 9 bases identical to TRBD1. In germline, CDR1 is KGHSH, CDR2 LQKENI. The V segment lost 1 base and the J segment 3 bases; nucleotides outside the gene matches: 3. The CDR3 totals 15 residues. DNA for the CDR3: TGTGCCAGCTCACCACGGCGGACAGGGGACTATGGCTACACCTTC. Protein product: CASSPRRTGDYGYTF.

CDR3 region: CASNAPGLPSEQYF. The CDR3 bases are TGTGCCAGCAACGCCCCGGGACTACCCTCCGAGCAGTACTTC. The V gene is TRBV7-2, the J gene TRBJ2-7; TRBD2 agrees at 7 bases. The CDR3 runs to 14 residues. V was clipped by 7 bases and J by 6 bases; unmatched bases: 12. The V gene's germline CDR1 is SGHTA and CDR2 FQGNSA.

The chain has TRBV2 and TRBJ1-5; no firm D call. CDR1 SNHLY and CDR2 FYNNEI come from the germline V gene. CDR3 length equals 14 residues. With 7 bases removed from V and 3 bases from J, the gap between germline ends came to 13 bases. The CDR3 region has the DNA TGTGCCAGCATCTTGAACAGAGACAATCAGCCCCAGCATTTT. Translating it yields CASILNRDNQPQHF.

A few counts support this clone. The rearrangement links TRBV21-1 to TRBJ1-5; the table gives TRBD1 as D, unverified against the DNA. TRBV21-1 represents a pseudogene. There are 15 residues in the CDR3. The CDR3 region is CASSRAGVYTQPQHF. The CDR3 nucleotides are TGTGCCAGCAGCAGGGCAGGGGTATACACTCAGCCCCAGCATTTT.